This is a list of T cell receptor beta chains from one sample in a study of blood T cells in healthy people across ages. TCRdb fed the 5' RACE reads into MiXCR, producing one record per CDR3 protein. The repertoire has over 1,500,000 distinct CDR3 sequences, around half of them found once; the top ten carry 2.1%. Sequenced sample: blood. These receptors originate from a woman between 35 and 50 years old in good health. CDR3s include the opening cysteine and the closing phenylalanine or tryptophan. Fields, in order: D gene, J gene, V gene, CDR3 protein. The D gene is left open where the match is weak.

d_call: .
j_call: TRBJ2-3
v_call: TRBV5-1
cdr3_aa: CASRINAAEAYTQYF

d_call: TRBD1
j_call: TRBJ1-2
v_call: TRBV12-3/TRBV12-4
cdr3_aa: CASSPLTGGGYTF

d_call: TRBD2
j_call: TRBJ2-5
v_call: TRBV4-2
cdr3_aa: CASSRLGGSGGMSQETQYF

d_call: .
j_call: TRBJ1-4
v_call: TRBV5-1
cdr3_aa: CASSLDPTNEKLFF

d_call: TRBD2
j_call: TRBJ2-3
v_call: TRBV20-1
cdr3_aa: CSARSRSGGAYYTQYF

d_call: .
j_call: TRBJ2-7
v_call: TRBV6-1
cdr3_aa: CASRTELYEQYF

d_call: .
j_call: TRBJ2-1
v_call: TRBV7-2
cdr3_aa: CASTSPGRQTFF

d_call: TRBD2
j_call: TRBJ2-1
v_call: TRBV29-1
cdr3_aa: CSSTGLAGPGLGNEQFF

d_call: TRBD2
j_call: TRBJ2-3
v_call: TRBV2
cdr3_aa: CASSEVASGRTDTQYF

d_call: .
j_call: TRBJ2-7
v_call: TRBV6-2/TRBV6-3
cdr3_aa: CASSPFGLPYEQYF

d_call: TRBD1
j_call: .
v_call: TRBV9
cdr3_aa: CASSVRTGPNEQYF

d_call: .
j_call: TRBJ2-1
v_call: TRBV6-5
cdr3_aa: CASSYTWQDNEQFF

d_call: TRBD2
j_call: TRBJ2-1
v_call: TRBV20-1
cdr3_aa: CSARDRTSGGAGEQFF

d_call: .
j_call: TRBJ1-5
v_call: TRBV20-1
cdr3_aa: CSAVRGPSNQPQHF

d_call: .
j_call: TRBJ2-1
v_call: TRBV25-1
cdr3_aa: CASSEYTWGVTEQFF

d_call: .
j_call: TRBJ2-5
v_call: TRBV28
cdr3_aa: CASTRRGDIKETQYF

d_call: .
j_call: TRBJ2-3
v_call: TRBV5-1
cdr3_aa: CASSREIADTQYF

d_call: TRBD2
j_call: TRBJ2-7
v_call: TRBV6-5
cdr3_aa: CASRRTSGGYEQYF

d_call: .
j_call: TRBJ2-6
v_call: TRBV6-2/TRBV6-3
cdr3_aa: CASSYSGPFSSGANVLTF

d_call: .
j_call: TRBJ2-3
v_call: TRBV7-6
cdr3_aa: CAGSQTRTPLDTQYF

d_call: TRBD2
j_call: TRBJ2-3
v_call: TRBV4-3
cdr3_aa: CASSPSGTSGAGDTQYF

d_call: TRBD1
j_call: TRBJ2-5
v_call: TRBV18
cdr3_aa: CASSPRNRGESETQYF

d_call: .
j_call: TRBJ2-7
v_call: TRBV29-1
cdr3_aa: CSVRLTGQLKSYEQYF

d_call: .
j_call: TRBJ1-4
v_call: TRBV7-9
cdr3_aa: CASSLKVTHEKLFF

d_call: TRBD2
j_call: TRBJ2-1
v_call: TRBV6-2/TRBV6-3
cdr3_aa: CASSLAGVYNKQFF

d_call: .
j_call: TRBJ1-5
v_call: TRBV7-9
cdr3_aa: CASSLGNGGNQPQHF

d_call: TRBD1
j_call: TRBJ2-1
v_call: TRBV5-6
cdr3_aa: CASIYYGQGAGNEKFF

d_call: .
j_call: TRBJ2-1
v_call: TRBV12-3/TRBV12-4
cdr3_aa: CASSRAGTDNEQFF

d_call: .
j_call: TRBJ2-1
v_call: TRBV10-3
cdr3_aa: CAISESGLHNEQFF

d_call: TRBD1
j_call: TRBJ2-6
v_call: TRBV7-3
cdr3_aa: CASSPQGALPISGANVLTF

d_call: TRBD2
j_call: TRBJ2-5
v_call: TRBV12-3/TRBV12-4
cdr3_aa: CASSFGVTSGGETQYF

d_call: .
j_call: TRBJ2-5
v_call: TRBV12-3/TRBV12-4
cdr3_aa: CASNIQGRETQYF

d_call: .
j_call: TRBJ2-3
v_call: TRBV20-1
cdr3_aa: CTSVRGQRTDTQYF